A selection of T cell receptor beta chains follows, all from one sample in a study of graft-versus-host responses after intestinal transplantation. Repertoires were generated with immunoSEQ multiplex PCR, while TCRdb's copy carries only in-frame clones and drops some. The table has 4,000 or so clones, 76% seen once; the top ten hold roughly 15%. The sample in question was ileum tissue, obtained 338 days after intestinal transplantation. These receptors were taken from a human patient who received an intestinal transplant, so some T cells may come from the graft donor. Both conserved end residues are part of each CDR3. D genes are given only for firm matches.

15,TRBJ1-6,TRBD1,TRBV19,CASSWGTGGNSPLHF
13,TRBJ1-2,TRBD1,TRBV2,CASSRVQGDGYTF
11,TRBJ2-7,TRBD2,TRBV30,CAWSWGGEQYF
13,TRBJ1-1,TRBD1,TRBV28,CASSFGQGLKAFF
15,TRBJ2-1,TRBD1,TRBV4-1,CASSQERGRVDEQFF
18,TRBJ2-1,TRBD2,TRBV7-7,CASSQTSGGFVSYNEQFF
16,TRBJ2-5,TRBD2,TRBV7-9,CASSPGLAGTQETQYF
13,TRBJ2-1,TRBD2,TRBV28,CASGASGRYEQFF
15,TRBJ2-4,TRBD1,TRBV10-3,CAISEPPGQGSIQYF
15,TRBJ2-7,TRBD1,TRBV11-2,CASSRTGTGSYEQYF
13,TRBJ2-2,.,TRBV11-2,CASSLAGPGELFF
14,TRBJ1-2,.,TRBV6-5,CASSHPEDFNRVTF
15,TRBJ2-1,.,TRBV7-2,CASSLLHAVSNEQFF
16,TRBJ2-3,.,TRBV5-4,CASSLGDTAPTDTQYF
16,TRBJ2-1,.,TRBV7-8,CASSPIVVSSYNEQFF
16,TRBJ2-5,TRBD1,TRBV5-4,CASSLAGTGTVKTQYF
16,TRBJ2-3,TRBD1,TRBV28,CASSLAGTGTTDTQYF
11,TRBJ2-7,.,TRBV20-1,CSARTGYEQYF
14,TRBJ2-7,TRBD2,TRBV5-1,CASSLKRGPYEQYF
17,TRBJ1-2,.,TRBV28,CASSPDPLGRALGGYTF
15,TRBJ1-1,.,TRBV28,CASSFSRRGGTEAFF
15,TRBJ2-7,.,TRBV18,CASSPPGVAKNEQYF
13,TRBJ2-1,.,TRBV7-9,CASSFSSGFEQFF
15,TRBJ2-7,TRBD1,TRBV10-3,CAISGGTGSSYEQYF
16,TRBJ2-3,.,TRBV4-2,CASSQTGEAGTDTQYF
15,TRBJ2-1,TRBD2,TRBV5-1,CASSLGGRTYNEQFF
14,TRBJ2-5,TRBD2,TRBV4-1,CASSPSGGQETQYF
11,TRBJ1-2,.,TRBV27,CASGKGNGYTF
14,TRBJ1-2,TRBD1,TRBV6-5,CASSYDRDVGGYTF
15,TRBJ1-4,.,TRBV21-1,CASSKRDRDNEKLFF
13,TRBJ1-2,.,TRBV5-6,CASSLGGNYGYTF
16,TRBJ2-5,TRBD2,TRBV5-1,CASSYTGTSSWETQYF
13,TRBJ2-5,.,TRBV27,CASSLKFRETQYF
16,TRBJ1-6,.,TRBV5-1,CASSQRVSSYNSPLHF
16,TRBJ1-5,TRBD1,TRBV10-3,CAISESGTGRNQPQHF
15,TRBJ2-1,TRBD1,TRBV6-6,CASTSGTGDLVEQFF
13,TRBJ2-1,.,TRBV30,CAWGRGASREQFF
16,TRBJ2-7,TRBD2,TRBV5-1,CASSVGSGSPSNEQYF
14,TRBJ2-7,TRBD1,TRBV28,CASSTTGEVVEQYF
14,TRBJ1-1,.,TRBV15,CATSREWRDTEAFF
14,TRBJ2-1,TRBD2,TRBV28,CASSWGEGYVEQFF
14,TRBJ2-1,.,TRBV5-1,CASSTGLGYNEQFF
16,TRBJ2-6,.,TRBV27,CASSSEGLSGANVLTF
14,TRBJ2-7,TRBD1,TRBV5-1,CASSSGTGFGEQYF
15,TRBJ2-3,.,TRBV2,CASSPVRGASDTQYF
16,TRBJ1-5,TRBD1,TRBV30,CAWSLNTGGGNQPQHF